Each of the 13 T cell receptor beta chains below was sequenced from the same sample in a study of STAT3 mutations in large granular lymphocyte leukemia. Whole-study results and caveats: At least one immunodominant TCR beta clonotype appeared in every T-cell large granular lymphocyte leukemia patient.

Assay: immunoSEQ multiplex PCR; the TCRdb copy retains only in-frame clones and omits some. The sample holds about 7,000 clones, roughly 57% seen once. Their antigen targets remain unknown. Source material: peripheral blood mononuclear cells. These TCRs come from a boy younger than 18 with T-cell large granular lymphocyte leukemia. Some clones in this sample may be carry-over from other donors' samples.

The chain recombines TRBV18 with TRBJ1-1, with TRBD1 as a possible D gene (6 bases). The CDR3 length is 15 residues. V gave up 1 base and J gave up 5 bases, with 14 bases separating them. Germline CDR1 reads KGHSH; CDR2 reads LQKENI. CDR3 residues: CASSPLRGAATEAFF. The CDR3 nucleotides are TGTGCCAGCTCACCACTCCGGGGGGCAGCAACTGAAGCTTTCTTT.

This clone has only a few counts. The V gene is TRBV30, the J gene TRBJ2-7; the D is unclear. This CDR3 region has 19 residues. Deletions cut 0 bases from V and 0 bases from J, with 24 bases between. Germline V gene lookup returns CDR1 GTSNPN and CDR2 SVGIG (reference sequence). CDR3 sequence: CAWSVRYRVGHPLSYEQYF. DNA for the CDR3: TGTGCCTGGAGTGTAAGGTATCGGGTCGGGCACCCTCTCTCCTACGAGCAGTACTTC. The whole variable domain, remainder taken from reference TRBV30 and TRBJ2-7, is SQTIHQWPATLVQPVGSPLSLECTVEGTSNPNLYWYRQAAGRGLQLLFYSVGIGQISSEVPQNLSASRPQDRQFILSSKKLLLSDSGFYLCAWSVRYRVGHPLSYEQYFGPGTRLTVT.

The chain uses TRBV20-1 and TRBJ1-4; no clear D gene. Germline lookup yields CDR1 DFQATT and CDR2 SNEGSKA (reference sequence). The CDR3 totals 11 residues. The germline V and J ends were trimmed by 1 base and 15 bases, with 12 bases remaining between them. The CDR3 spells CSARVRSWVFF. In DNA, the CDR3 is TGCAGTGCTAGAGTCCGCTCGTGGGTGTTTTTT.

This chain links TRBV10-2 with TRBJ2-7; TRBD1 is a possible D gene (6 bases). The CDR3 is 14 residues long. The V gene's germline CDR1 is WSHSY and CDR2 SAAADI. The V end lost 3 bases, the J end lost 0 bases, and 9 bases lay between the germline ends. The CDR3 bases are TGCGCCAGCAGTGAACCCAGGGGCTCCTACGAGCAGTACTTC. It translates to CASSEPRGSYEQYF.

This clone was picked up a small number of times. V is TRBV18 and J is TRBJ1-5; D might be TRBD1 (6 bases). The CDR3 is made up of 16 amino acids. Deletions cut 4 bases from V and 0 bases from J, with 13 bases between. CDR1 is KGHSH and CDR2 is LQKENI in the germline V gene. This CDR3 is CASSLQGFYSNQPQHF. CDR3 DNA sequence: TGTGCCAGCTCACTACAGGGTTTTTATAGCAATCAGCCCCAGCATTTT.

This clone was counted between two and nine times. This chain links TRBV6-5 with TRBJ2-7, with a weak D call TRBD2 (5 bases). Trimming pared 6 bases from V and 6 bases from J, leaving 15 bases between. The CDR3 length is 13 residues. CDR1 is MNHEY and CDR2 is SVGAGI in the germline V gene. The CDR3 nucleotides read TGTGCCAGCAGCCCGGGATCCCCGGCCGAGCAGTACTTC. This gives the protein CASSPGSPAEQYF.

The chain has TRBV13 and TRBJ1-2; 10 bases line up with TRBD1. CDR3 length: 14 amino acids. CDR1 and CDR2 (germline): PRHDT, FYEKMQ (reference sequence). With 6 bases clipped from V and 7 bases from J, the junction kept 8 bases outside the gene matches. The CDR3 nucleotides read TGTGCCAGCAGAAGGACAGGGGGACTTGGTGGCTACACCTTC. It encodes CASRRTGGLGGYTF.

The CDR3 bases are TGCGCCAGCAGCCAGTCCTTGACGGTAAATTCACCCCTCCACTTT. The encoded protein is CASSQSLTVNSPLHF. The rearrangement uses TRBV5-1 and TRBJ1-6; D gene unclear. CDR1 is SGHRS, CDR2 YFSETQ, per germline. The CDR3 has 15 amino acids. V was pared by 4 bases and J by 7 bases, with 15 bases between. Looking up the rest from reference TRBV5-1 and TRBJ1-6 gives the full variable domain: KAGVTQTPRYLIKTRGQQVTLSCSPISGHRSVSWYQQTPGQGLQFLFEYFSETQRNKGNFPGRFSGRQFSNSRSEMNVSTLELGDSALYLCASSQSLTVNSPLHFGNGTRLTVT.

The rearrangement joins TRBV5-1 to TRBJ2-7, with D possibly TRBD2 on 6 matching bases. V was trimmed by 4 bases and J by 7 bases, leaving 21 bases between them. CDR3 length equals 15 residues. Germline V gene data show CDR1 as SGHRS and CDR2 as YFSETQ. The CDR3 loop reads CASSTVGRELGEQYF. The CDR3 coding sequence is TGCGCCAGCAGCACCGTGGGGCGGGAACTAGGTGAGCAGTACTTC.

The rearrangement links TRBV5-1 to TRBJ1-3; TRBD1 might be the D (6 bases). The CDR3 loop spans 15 amino acids. Trimming pared 0 bases from V and 0 bases from J, leaving 7 bases between. The germline V gene encodes CDR1 SGHRS and CDR2 YFSETQ. The CDR3 bases are TGCGCCAGCAGCTTGGAAGGGGGCTCTGGAAACACCATATATTTT. Its translation: CASSLEGGSGNTIYF.

The chain combines TRBV30 with TRBJ1-4; D is unclear. This CDR3 is 13 amino acids long. V shed 5 bases and J shed 1 base, with 8 bases lying between them. Germline CDR1 GTSNPN, CDR2 SVGIG (reference sequence). CDR3 sequence (DNA): TGTGCCTGGGCCCGTAAAACTAATGAAAAACTGTTTTTT. The encoded protein is CAWARKTNEKLFF.

This chain joins TRBV5-5 and TRBJ2-7; TRBD2 aligns across 11 bases. CDR3 length: 14 amino acids. Per germline, CDR1 SGHKS and CDR2 YYEKEE (reference sequence). V shed 5 bases, J shed 7 bases, and the junction held 8 bases outside the gene matches. The CDR3 bases are TGTGCCAGCAGTACTAGCGGGGGCCCCTTGGAGCAGTACTTC. Its protein product is CASSTSGGPLEQYF.

Only a few counts were recorded for this clone. The sample holds other DNA sequences that translate to the same CDR3. The chain uses TRBV5-1 and TRBJ2-7; 7 bases fit TRBD2. The junction had 1 base not matched to a gene; V was cut back by 4 bases and J by 3 bases. CDR3 length: 12 residues. Germline CDR1 is SGHRS and CDR2 is YFSETQ. Here the CDR3 DNA reads TGCGCCAGCAGCCCGGGAGGCTACGAGCAGTACTTC. This translates into CASSPGGYEQYF.